This T cell receptor (beta chain) was sequenced for a study of blood T cell repertoires in COVID-19. Points on this clone: A much larger clone differs from this one at a single base, so this may be a read error.

Libraries were prepared by immunoSEQ multiplex PCR; TCRdb keeps only in-frame clonotypes and omits some of them. The table lists some 530,000 clones, roughly nine tenths of them singletons. Study members were between about 18 and 90 years old and lived in approximately 25 US regions. Two negative PCRs, clearance, or symptom resolution had been documented for recovered Cohort 3 donors. With 4 bases removed from V and 1 base from J, the gap between germline ends came to 8 bases. This CDR3 has 13 amino acids. Per germline, CDR1 SGHRS and CDR2 YFSETQ. This chain joins TRBV5-1 and TRBJ1-1, with D maybe TRBD1 (5 bases). The receptor was derived from a woman aged 60-70 years who had recovered from COVID-19. Sequencing used PBMCs or T cells enriched from blood (not recorded which). The CDR3 nucleotides are TGCGCCAGCAGCCCCCAGGGGAACACTGAAGCTTTCTTT. As protein: CASSPQGNTEAFF.